These 12 T cell receptor beta chains originate from one sample sequenced in a study of blood T cell repertoires in COVID-19. Profiled with immunoSEQ multiplex PCR; TCRdb holds only in-frame clones, not every one. This sample yields approximately 220,000 clones, of which approximately 86% are seen a single time; around 0.7% belongs to the top ten. Sequences were obtained from peripheral blood. All receptors derive from a man in his forties or fifties with acute or convalescent COVID-19.

This chain uses TRBV19 with TRBJ2-1, with TRBD2 matching 8 bases. V was clipped by 5 bases and J by 2 bases; unmatched bases: 8. The CDR3 sequence is 16 residues long. Per the germline V gene, CDR1 is LNHDA and CDR2 is SQIVND (reference sequence). CDR3 bases: TGTGCCAGTAGTTCGGGGGGGGGTGGCCCCTACAATGAGCAGTTCTTC. It translates to CASSSGGGGPYNEQFF.

V and J are TRBV2 and TRBJ2-3; 9 nucleotides agree with TRBD1. Germline trimming cut 6 bases from V and 6 bases from J; bases unmatched to any gene: 7. Per the germline V gene, CDR1 is SNHLY and CDR2 is FYNNEI. This CDR3 contains 14 residues. CDR3 in amino acids: CASSGTGWGDTQYF. DNA for the CDR3: TGTGCCAGCAGCGGGACAGGGTGGGGCGATACGCAGTATTTT.

The gene calls are TRBV10-3 and TRBJ1-1; D not resolved. Germline V gene lookup returns CDR1 ENHRY and CDR2 SYGVKD. Trimming left V 11 bases short and J 5 bases short, with 15 bases between. This CDR3 is built from 12 residues. CDR3 bases: TGTGCCGCAAACAATCAGGCGACTGAAGCTTTCTTT. As protein: CAANNQATEAFF.

The chain uses TRBV29-1 and TRBJ2-2; D perhaps matches TRBD1 (7 bases). CDR1 is SQVTM and CDR2 is ANQGSEA in the germline V gene. The CDR3 has 15 amino acids. The V gene lost 4 bases and the J gene lost 1 base, with 13 bases spanning the gap. The CDR3 DNA sequence: TGCAGCGTTGTGGTTCAGGGGGGGAACACCGGGGAGCTGTTTTTT. It codes for CSVVVQGGNTGELFF.

The J gene is TRBJ2-1, the V gene TRBV2; no reliable D call. Germline-derived CDR1 and CDR2 are SNHLY and FYNNEI. The CDR3 is 14 amino acids. Trimming pared 2 bases from V and 7 bases from J, leaving 12 bases between. This CDR3 reads CASSETLAENEQFF. CDR3 DNA sequence: TGTGCCAGCAGTGAAACCTTAGCAGAGAATGAGCAGTTCTTC.

The chain carries TRBV4-1 and TRBJ2-7, with D hard to call. The CDR3 is 12 amino acids. In germline, CDR1 is MGHRA, CDR2 YSYEKL. Trimming removed 0 bases from V and 4 bases from J, with 4 bases in between. CDR3 sequence reads: CASSQDRYEQYF. For the CDR3, the DNA is TGCGCCAGCAGCCAAGACCGGTACGAGCAGTACTTC.

This rearrangement joins TRBV7-2 to TRBJ2-7; TRBD1 aligns across 7 bases. This CDR3 contains 15 residues. From germline, CDR1 is SGHTA and CDR2 FQGNSA. V was pared by 5 bases and J by 2 bases, with 9 bases of the junction left unmatched. The CDR3 bases are TGTGCCAGCAGCGCTACAGGGGAAGGGCCCTACGAGCAGTACTTC. Protein sequence: CASSATGEGPYEQYF.

The rearrangement links TRBV18 to TRBJ2-7; TRBD1 is a possible D gene (5 bases). Germline values: CDR1 KGHSH, CDR2 LQKENI. With 3 bases removed from V and 4 bases from J, the gap between germline ends came to 10 bases. The CDR3 runs 13 residues. The chain's CDR3 is CASSPPRQYEQYF. CDR3 DNA: TGTGCCAGCTCACCGCCTCGACAGTACGAGCAGTACTTC.

J is TRBJ2-7 and V is TRBV30, with 7 nucleotides matching TRBD1. J gave up 2 bases and V 2 bases, and 9 bases lay outside the gene matches. Germline-derived CDR1 and CDR2 are GTSNPN and SVGIG (reference sequence). This CDR3 has 15 amino acids. The CDR3 loop reads CAWSKVKGAPYEQYF. Written as DNA, the CDR3 is TGTGCCTGGAGTAAGGTAAAGGGGGCCCCCTACGAGCAGTACTTC.

The chain has TRBV11-2 and TRBJ2-5; D is perhaps TRBD1 (6 bases). Trimming stripped 1 base from V and 5 bases from J, with 11 bases between. Germline V lookup: CDR1 SGHAT, CDR2 FQNNGV. The CDR3 runs to 14 residues. In DNA form, the CDR3 reads TGTGCCAGCAGCTTAGGTAGCCAGGGGGAGACCCAGTACTTC. Translated: CASSLGSQGETQYF.

This clone was detected many times. The chain has TRBV7-9 and TRBJ1-6; D is undetermined. Germline V gene lookup returns CDR1 SEHNR and CDR2 FQNEAQ (reference sequence). The CDR3 runs 15 residues. Trimming stripped 2 bases from V and 4 bases from J, with 9 bases between. The CDR3 DNA follows: TGTGCCAGCAGCTTATTGCTAGATTATAATTCACCCCTCCACTTT. Encoded protein: CASSLLLDYNSPLHF.

In its sample, this clone was seen a few times. CDR3 sequence: CASRRTSGGDEQFF. The DNA for the CDR3 is TGTGCCAGCAGGAGGACTAGCGGGGGGGATGAGCAGTTCTTC. The rearrangement uses TRBV7-8 and TRBJ2-1, with 15 bases lining up with TRBD2. Per germline, CDR1 SGHVS and CDR2 FQNEAQ. The V segment lost 6 bases and the J segment 8 bases; nucleotides outside the gene matches: 2. The CDR3 length is 14 residues.